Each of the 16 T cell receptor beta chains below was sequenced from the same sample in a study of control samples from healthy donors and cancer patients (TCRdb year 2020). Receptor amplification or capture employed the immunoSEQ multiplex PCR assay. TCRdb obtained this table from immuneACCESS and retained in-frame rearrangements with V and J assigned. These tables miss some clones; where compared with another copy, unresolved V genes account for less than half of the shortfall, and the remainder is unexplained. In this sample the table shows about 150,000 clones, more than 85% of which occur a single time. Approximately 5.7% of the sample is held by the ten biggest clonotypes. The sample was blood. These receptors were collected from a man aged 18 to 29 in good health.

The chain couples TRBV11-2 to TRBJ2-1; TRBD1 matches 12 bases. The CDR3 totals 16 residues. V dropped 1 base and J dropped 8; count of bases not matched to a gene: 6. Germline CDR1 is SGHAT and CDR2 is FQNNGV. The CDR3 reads CASSLGRDRGRDEQFF. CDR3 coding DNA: TGTGCCAGCAGCTTAGGGAGGGACAGGGGGCGAGATGAGCAGTTCTTC.

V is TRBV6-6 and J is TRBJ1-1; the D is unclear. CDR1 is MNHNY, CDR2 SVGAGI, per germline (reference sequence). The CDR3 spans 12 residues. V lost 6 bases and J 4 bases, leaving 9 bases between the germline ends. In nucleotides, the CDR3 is TGTGCCAGCAGCCCTCATGGCACTGAAGCTTTCTTT. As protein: CASSPHGTEAFF.

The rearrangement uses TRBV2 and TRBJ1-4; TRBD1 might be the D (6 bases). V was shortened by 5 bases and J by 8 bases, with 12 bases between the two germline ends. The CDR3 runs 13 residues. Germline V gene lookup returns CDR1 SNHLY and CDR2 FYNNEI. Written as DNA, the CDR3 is TGTGCCAGCAGTCGGGCCAGGGGCGAAAAACTGTTTTTT. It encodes CASSRARGEKLFF.

The CDR3 loop is CASSIGRETIYF. In nucleotides, the CDR3 is TGTGCCAGCAGCATAGGACGGGAGACCATATATTTT. The chain recombines TRBV7-9 with TRBJ1-3, with no clear D. The germline V gene encodes CDR1 SEHNR and CDR2 FQNEAQ (reference sequence). Trimming stripped 5 bases from V and 10 bases from J, with 12 bases between. The CDR3 runs 12 residues.

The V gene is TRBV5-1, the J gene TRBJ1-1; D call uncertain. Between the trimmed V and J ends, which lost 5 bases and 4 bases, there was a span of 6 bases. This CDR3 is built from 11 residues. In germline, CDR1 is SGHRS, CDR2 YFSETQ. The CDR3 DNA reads TGCGCCAGCAGGGAGGGCACTGAAGCTTTCTTT. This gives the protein CASREGTEAFF.

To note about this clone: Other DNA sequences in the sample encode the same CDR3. Written as DNA, the CDR3 is TGCGCCAGCAGCCTACTACAGGGGAACACTGAAGCTTTCTTT. This translates into CASSLLQGNTEAFF. The V call is TRBV5-1, the J call TRBJ1-1; a weak D match, TRBD1 (6 bases). Trimming shortened V by 4 bases and J by 1 base, and 11 bases separated the two germline ends. Germline V gene lookup returns CDR1 SGHRS and CDR2 YFSETQ. The CDR3 is 14 amino acids.

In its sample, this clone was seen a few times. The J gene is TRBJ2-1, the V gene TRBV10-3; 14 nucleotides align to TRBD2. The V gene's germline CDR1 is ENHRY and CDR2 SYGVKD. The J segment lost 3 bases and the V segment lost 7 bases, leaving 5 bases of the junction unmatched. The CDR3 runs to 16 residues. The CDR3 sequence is CAITLGTSGSYNEQFF. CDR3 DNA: TGTGCCATCACTCTAGGGACTAGCGGGAGCTACAATGAGCAGTTCTTC.

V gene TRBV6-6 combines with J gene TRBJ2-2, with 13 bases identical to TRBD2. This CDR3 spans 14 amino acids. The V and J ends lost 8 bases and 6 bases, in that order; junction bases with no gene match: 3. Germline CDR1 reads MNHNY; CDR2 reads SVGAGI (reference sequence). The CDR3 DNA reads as TGTGCCAGCCGGACTAGCGGGAGCGCCGGGGAGCTGTTTTTT. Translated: CASRTSGSAGELFF.

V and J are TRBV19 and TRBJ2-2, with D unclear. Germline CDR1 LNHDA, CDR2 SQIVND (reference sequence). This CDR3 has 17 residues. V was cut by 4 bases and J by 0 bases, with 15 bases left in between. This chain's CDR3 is CASSKGSRLSNTGELFF. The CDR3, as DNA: TGTGCCAGTAGTAAAGGGTCTCGGCTTTCGAACACCGGGGAGCTGTTTTTT.

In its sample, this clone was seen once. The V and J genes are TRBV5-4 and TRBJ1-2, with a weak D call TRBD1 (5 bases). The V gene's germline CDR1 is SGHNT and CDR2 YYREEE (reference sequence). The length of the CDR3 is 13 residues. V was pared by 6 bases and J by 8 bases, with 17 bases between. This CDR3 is CASTTVGVRGYTF. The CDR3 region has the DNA TGTGCCAGCACAACAGTAGGGGTTCGAGGCTACACCTTC.

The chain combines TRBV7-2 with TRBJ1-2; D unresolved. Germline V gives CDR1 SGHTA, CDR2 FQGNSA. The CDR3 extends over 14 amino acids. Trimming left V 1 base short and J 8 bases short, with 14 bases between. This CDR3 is CASSLGRIAWGYTF. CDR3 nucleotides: TGTGCCAGCAGCTTAGGGAGGATTGCCTGGGGCTACACCTTC. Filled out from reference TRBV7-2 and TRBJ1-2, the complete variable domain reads GAGVSQSPSNKVTEKGKDVELRCDPISGHTALYWYRQSLGQGLEFLIYFQGNSAPDKSGLPSDRFSAERTGGSVSTLTIQRTQQEDSAVYLCASSLGRIAWGYTFGSGTRLTVV.

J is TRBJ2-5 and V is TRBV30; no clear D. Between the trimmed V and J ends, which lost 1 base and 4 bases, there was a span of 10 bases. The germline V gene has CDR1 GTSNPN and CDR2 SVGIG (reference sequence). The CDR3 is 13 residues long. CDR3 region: CAWSDGRRETQYF. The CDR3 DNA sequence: TGTGCCTGGAGTGACGGCAGAAGAGAGACCCAGTACTTC.

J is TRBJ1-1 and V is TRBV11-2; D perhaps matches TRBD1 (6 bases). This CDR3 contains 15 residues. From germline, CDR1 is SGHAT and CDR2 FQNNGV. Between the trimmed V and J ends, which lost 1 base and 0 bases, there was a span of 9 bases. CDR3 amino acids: CASSLVAGVNTEAFF. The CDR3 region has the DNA TGTGCCAGCAGCTTAGTTGCAGGGGTGAACACTGAAGCTTTCTTT. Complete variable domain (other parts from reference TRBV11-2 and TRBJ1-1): EAGVAQSPRYKIIEKRQSVAFWCNPISGHATLYWYQQILGQGPKLLIQFQNNGVVDDSQLPKDRFSAERLKGVDSTLKIQPAKLEDSAVYLCASSLVAGVNTEAFFGQGTRLTVV.

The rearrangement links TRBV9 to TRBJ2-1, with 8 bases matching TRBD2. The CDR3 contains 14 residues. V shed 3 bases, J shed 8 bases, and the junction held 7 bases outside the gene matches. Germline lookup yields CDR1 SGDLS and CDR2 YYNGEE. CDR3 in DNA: TGTGCCAGCAGCGCTTCTGGACTAGCAGATGAGCAGTTCTTC. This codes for CASSASGLADEQFF.

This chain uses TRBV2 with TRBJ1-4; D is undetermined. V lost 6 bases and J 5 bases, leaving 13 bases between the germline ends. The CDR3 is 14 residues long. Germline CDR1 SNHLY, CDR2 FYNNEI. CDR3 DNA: TGTGCCAGCAGCGCCGATAATACAAATGAAAAACTGTTTTTT. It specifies CASSADNTNEKLFF.

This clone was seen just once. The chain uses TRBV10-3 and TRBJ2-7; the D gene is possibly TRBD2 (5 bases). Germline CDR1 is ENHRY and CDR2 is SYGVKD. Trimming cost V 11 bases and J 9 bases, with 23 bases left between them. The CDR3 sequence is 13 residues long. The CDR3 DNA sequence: TGTGCCTCTCATTGGAGGCAAGACGACGGGCAGTACTTC. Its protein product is CASHWRQDDGQYF.